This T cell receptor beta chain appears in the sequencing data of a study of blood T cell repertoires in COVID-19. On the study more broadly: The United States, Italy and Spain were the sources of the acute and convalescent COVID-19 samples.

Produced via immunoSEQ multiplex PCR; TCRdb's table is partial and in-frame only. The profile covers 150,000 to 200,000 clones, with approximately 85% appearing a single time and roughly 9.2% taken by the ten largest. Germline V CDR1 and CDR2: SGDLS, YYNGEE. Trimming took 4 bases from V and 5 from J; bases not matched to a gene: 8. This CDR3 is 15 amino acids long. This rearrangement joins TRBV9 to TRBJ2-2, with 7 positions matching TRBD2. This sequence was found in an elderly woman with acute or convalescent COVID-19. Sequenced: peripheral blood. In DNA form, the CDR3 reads TGTGCCAGCAGCCTCAAAGGCGGGGGTACCGGGGAGCTGTTTTTT. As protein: CASSLKGGGTGELFF. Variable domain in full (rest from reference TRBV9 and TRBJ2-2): DSGVTQTPKHLITATGQRVTLRCSPRSGDLSVYWYQQSLDQGLQFLIQYYNGEERAKGNILERFSAQQFPDLHSELNLSSLELGDSALYFCASSLKGGGTGELFFGEGSRLTVL.